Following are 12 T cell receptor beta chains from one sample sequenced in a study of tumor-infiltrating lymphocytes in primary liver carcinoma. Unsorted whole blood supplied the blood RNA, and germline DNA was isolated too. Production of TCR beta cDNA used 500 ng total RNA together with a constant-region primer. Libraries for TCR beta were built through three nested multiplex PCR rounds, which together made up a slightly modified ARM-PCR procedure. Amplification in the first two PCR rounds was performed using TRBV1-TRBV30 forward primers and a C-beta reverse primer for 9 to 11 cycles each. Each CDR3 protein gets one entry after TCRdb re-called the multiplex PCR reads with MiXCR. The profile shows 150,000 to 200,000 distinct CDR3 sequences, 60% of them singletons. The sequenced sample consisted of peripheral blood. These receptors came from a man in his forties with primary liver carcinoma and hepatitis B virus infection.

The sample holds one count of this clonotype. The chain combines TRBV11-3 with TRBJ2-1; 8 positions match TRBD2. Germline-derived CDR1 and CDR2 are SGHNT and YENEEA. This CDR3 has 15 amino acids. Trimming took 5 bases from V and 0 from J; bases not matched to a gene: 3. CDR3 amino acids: CASSVSGTSYNEQFF. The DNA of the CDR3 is TGTGCCAGCAGCGTTAGCGGGACCTCCTACAATGAGCAGTTCTTC.

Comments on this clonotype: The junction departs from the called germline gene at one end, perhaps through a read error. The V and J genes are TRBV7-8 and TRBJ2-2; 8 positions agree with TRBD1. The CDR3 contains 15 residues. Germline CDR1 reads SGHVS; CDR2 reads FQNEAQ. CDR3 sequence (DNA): TGTGCCAGCAGCTTATGGACAGGGATAGCCGGGGAGCCGTTTTTT. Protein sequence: CASSLWTGIAGEPFF.

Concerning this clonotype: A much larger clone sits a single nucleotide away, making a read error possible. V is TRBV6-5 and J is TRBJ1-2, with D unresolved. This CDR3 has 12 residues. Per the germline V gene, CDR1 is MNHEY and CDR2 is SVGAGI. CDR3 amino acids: CASSSQNYGFTF. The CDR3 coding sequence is TGTGCCAGCAGCTCTCAGAACTATGGCTTCACCTTC.

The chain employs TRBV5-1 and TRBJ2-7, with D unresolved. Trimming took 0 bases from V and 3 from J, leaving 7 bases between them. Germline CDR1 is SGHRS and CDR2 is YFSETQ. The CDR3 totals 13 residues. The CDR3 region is CASSLGGNYEQYF. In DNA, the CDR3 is TGCGCCAGCAGCTTGGGGGGAAACTACGAGCAGTACTTC.

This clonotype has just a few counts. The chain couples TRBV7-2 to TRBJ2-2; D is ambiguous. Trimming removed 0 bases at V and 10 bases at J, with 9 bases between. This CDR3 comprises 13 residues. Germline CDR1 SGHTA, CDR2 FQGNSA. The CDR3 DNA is TGTGCCAGCAGCTTAGCGCTAAGGACGGAGCTGTTTTTT. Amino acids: CASSLALRTELFF.

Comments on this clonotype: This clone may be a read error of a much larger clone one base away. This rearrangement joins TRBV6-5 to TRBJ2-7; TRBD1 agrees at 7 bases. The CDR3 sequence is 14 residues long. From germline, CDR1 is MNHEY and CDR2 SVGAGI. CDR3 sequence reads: CASQQEGGSYEHYF. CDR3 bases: TGTGCCAGCCAACAGGAAGGGGGCTCCTACGAGCACTACTTC.

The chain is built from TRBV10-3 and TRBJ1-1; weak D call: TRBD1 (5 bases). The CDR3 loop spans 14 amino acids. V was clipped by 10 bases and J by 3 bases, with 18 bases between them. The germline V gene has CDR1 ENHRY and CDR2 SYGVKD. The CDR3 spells CATRGSGGDTEAFF. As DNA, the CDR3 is TGTGCCACACGGGGCAGCGGGGGGGACACTGAAGCTTTCTTT.

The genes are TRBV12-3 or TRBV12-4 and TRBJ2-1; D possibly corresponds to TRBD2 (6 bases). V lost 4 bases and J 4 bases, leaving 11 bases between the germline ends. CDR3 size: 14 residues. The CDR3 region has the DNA TGTGCCAGCAGTTCCACGGGAGCGTACAATGAGCAGTTCTTC. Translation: CASSSTGAYNEQFF.

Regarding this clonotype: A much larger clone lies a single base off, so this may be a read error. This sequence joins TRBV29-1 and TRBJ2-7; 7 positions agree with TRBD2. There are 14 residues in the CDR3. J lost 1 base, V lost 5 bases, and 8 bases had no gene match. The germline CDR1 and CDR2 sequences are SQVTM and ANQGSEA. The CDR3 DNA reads TGCAGCGTTCGACTAGCTTCTCCGTCCTACGAGCAGTACTTC. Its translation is CSVRLASPSYEQYF.

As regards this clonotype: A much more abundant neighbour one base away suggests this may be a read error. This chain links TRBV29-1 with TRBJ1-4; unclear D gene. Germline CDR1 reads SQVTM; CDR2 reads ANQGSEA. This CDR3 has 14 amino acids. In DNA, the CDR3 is TGCAGCGTTGGAGTGACCTCTACTAATGGAAAACTGTTTTTT. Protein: CSVGVTSTNGKLFF.

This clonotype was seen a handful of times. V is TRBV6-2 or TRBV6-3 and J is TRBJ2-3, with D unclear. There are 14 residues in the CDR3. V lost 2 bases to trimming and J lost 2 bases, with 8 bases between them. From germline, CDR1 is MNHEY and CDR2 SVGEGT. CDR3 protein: CASSYPRTTDTQYF. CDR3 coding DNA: TGTGCCAGCAGTTACCCCAGGACCACAGATACGCAGTATTTT.

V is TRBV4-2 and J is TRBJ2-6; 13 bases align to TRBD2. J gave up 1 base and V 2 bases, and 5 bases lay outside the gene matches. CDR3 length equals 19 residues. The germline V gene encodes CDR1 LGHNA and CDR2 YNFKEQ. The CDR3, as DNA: TGTGCCAGCAGCCAACAACCGGGACTAGCGGGATCTGGGGCCAACGTCCTGACTTTC. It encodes CASSQQPGLAGSGANVLTF.